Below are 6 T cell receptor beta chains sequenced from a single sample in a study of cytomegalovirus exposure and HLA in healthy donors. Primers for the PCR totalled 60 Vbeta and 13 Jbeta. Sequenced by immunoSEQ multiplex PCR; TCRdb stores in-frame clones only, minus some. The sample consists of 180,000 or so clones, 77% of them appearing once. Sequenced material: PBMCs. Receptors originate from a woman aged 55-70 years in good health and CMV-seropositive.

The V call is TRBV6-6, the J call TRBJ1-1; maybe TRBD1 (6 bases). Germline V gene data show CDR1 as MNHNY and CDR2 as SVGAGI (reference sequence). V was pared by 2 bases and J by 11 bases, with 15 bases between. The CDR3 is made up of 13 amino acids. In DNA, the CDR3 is TGTGCCAGCAGTTACGGACAGTACCAAGGGGCTTTCTTT. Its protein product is CASSYGQYQGAFF.

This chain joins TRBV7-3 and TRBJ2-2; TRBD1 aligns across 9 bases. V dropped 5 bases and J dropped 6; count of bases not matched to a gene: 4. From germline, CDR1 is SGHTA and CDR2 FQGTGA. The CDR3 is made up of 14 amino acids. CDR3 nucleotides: TGTGCCAGCAGCCTGACAGGGGGGTCCGGGGAGCTGTTTTTT. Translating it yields CASSLTGGSGELFF.

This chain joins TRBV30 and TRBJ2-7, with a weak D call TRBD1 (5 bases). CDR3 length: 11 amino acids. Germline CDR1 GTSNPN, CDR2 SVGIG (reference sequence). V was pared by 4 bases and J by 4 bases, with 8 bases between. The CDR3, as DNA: TGTGCCTGGATGGGGCCTTACGAGCAGTACTTC. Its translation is CAWMGPYEQYF.

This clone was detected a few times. The CDR3 DNA reads as TGCGCCAGCAGCCCAGACTTTCAGGGTAACACTGAAGCTTTCTTT. Translating gives CASSPDFQGNTEAFF. This chain connects TRBV4-3 to TRBJ1-1; perhaps TRBD1 as D (5 bases). Trimming shortened V by 4 bases and J by 2 bases, and 14 bases separated the two germline ends. This CDR3 is built from 15 residues. The germline V gene encodes CDR1 LGHNA and CDR2 YSLEER.

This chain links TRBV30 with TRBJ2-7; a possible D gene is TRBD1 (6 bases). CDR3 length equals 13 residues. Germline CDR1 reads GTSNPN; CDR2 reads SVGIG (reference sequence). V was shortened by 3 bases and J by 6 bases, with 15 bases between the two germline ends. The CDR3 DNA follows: TGTGCCTGGAGCAACCGACAGGTCAGCGAGCAGTACTTC. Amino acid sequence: CAWSNRQVSEQYF. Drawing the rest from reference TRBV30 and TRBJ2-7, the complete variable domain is SQTIHQWPATLVQPVGSPLSLECTVEGTSNPNLYWYRQAAGRGLQLLFYSVGIGQISSEVPQNLSASRPQDRQFILSSKKLLLSDSGFYLCAWSNRQVSEQYFGPGTRLTVT.

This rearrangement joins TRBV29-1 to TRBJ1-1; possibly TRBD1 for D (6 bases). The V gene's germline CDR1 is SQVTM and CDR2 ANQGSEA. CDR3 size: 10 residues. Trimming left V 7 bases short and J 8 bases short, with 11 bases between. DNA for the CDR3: TGCAGCGCAACCACAGGGGAAGCTTTCTTT. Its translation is CSATTGEAFF.